These 24 T cell receptor beta chains were sequenced from one sample in a study of early T cells in non-severe SARS-CoV-2 infection. A single record per CDR3 protein comes from TCRdb applying MiXCR to the 5' RACE reads. The table lists around 63,000 distinct CDR3 sequences, 9% to 10% of them singletons. The starting material was whole blood, obtained at baseline. The origin of the receptors is an adult who was a healthcare worker with PCR-confirmed SARS-CoV-2 infection or an uninfected control (not recorded which).

The genes are TRBV9 and TRBJ2-5, with no clear D. The germline V and J ends were trimmed by 3 bases and 1 base, with 10 bases remaining between them. Germline V CDR1 and CDR2: SGDLS, YYNGEE. The CDR3 is 14 amino acids. This CDR3 reads CASSGSRSQETQYF. The CDR3 nucleotides are TGTGCCAGCAGCGGCTCTAGAAGCCAAGAGACCCAGTACTTC.

This clonotype was recorded at least ten times. The rearrangement joins TRBV20-1 to TRBJ2-7; 10 bases map to TRBD2. The germline V gene has CDR1 DFQATT and CDR2 SNEGSKA (reference sequence). V lost 3 bases, J lost 3 bases, and 8 bases stayed unmatched. CDR3 length: 15 amino acids. CDR3: CSARYSSGSIYEQYF. CDR3 DNA: TGCAGTGCTAGGTATTCTAGCGGGAGTATCTACGAGCAGTACTTC.

V is TRBV4-1 and J is TRBJ2-7, with 9 nucleotides matching TRBD1. The ends lost 0 bases at V and 3 bases at J; junction bases unmatched: 6. CDR3 size: 16 residues. Germline assignment: CDR1 MGHRA and CDR2 YSYEKL. In nucleotides, the CDR3 is TGCGCCAGCAGCCAAGAGTCCCGGACAGGGGACTACGAGCAGTACTTC. As protein: CASSQESRTGDYEQYF.

This clonotype was recorded at least ten times. This chain uses TRBV20-1 with TRBJ2-1; 11 nucleotides align to TRBD2. V trimming: 0 bases; J trimming: 5 bases; junction bases outside the gene matches: 6. The CDR3 totals 16 residues. Germline CDR1 is DFQATT and CDR2 is SNEGSKA (reference sequence). The CDR3 DNA sequence: TGCAGTGCTAGAGACGGGACTAGCGGAGACCACAATGAGCAGTTCTTC. Its translation: CSARDGTSGDHNEQFF.

This clonotype has a count of ten or more. V and J are TRBV6-5 and TRBJ2-7, with D unresolved. CDR3 size: 14 residues. From germline, CDR1 is MNHEY and CDR2 SVGAGI. Trimming removed 0 bases at V and 7 bases at J, with 13 bases between. The CDR3 region has the DNA TGTGCCAGCAGTTACTCACACGTTCATCGGGAGCAGTACTTC. It yields the protein CASSYSHVHREQYF.

The chain is built from TRBV27 and TRBJ1-1; 7 nucleotides agree with TRBD1. The germline CDR1 and CDR2 sequences are MNHEY and SMNVEV (reference sequence). Losses at the gene ends were 3 bases for V and 4 bases for J; bases not matched to a gene: 5. This CDR3 spans 14 amino acids. The CDR3 nucleotides are TGTGCCAGCAGTTTTAGGCAGGGGGGCACTGAAGCTTTCTTT. Translated, it gives CASSFRQGGTEAFF.

This clonotype was seen repeatedly, ten times or more. This sequence joins TRBV20-1 and TRBJ2-3; maybe TRBD1 (6 bases). The V gene's germline CDR1 is DFQATT and CDR2 SNEGSKA (reference sequence). The CDR3 spans 14 residues. The CDR3 nucleotides are TGCAGCATCTGGACAGCACGCGCCACAGATACGCAGTATTTT. Protein product: CSIWTARATDTQYF.

This clonotype has ten or more counts. The rearrangement uses TRBV5-1 and TRBJ1-1; a weak D match, TRBD1 (6 bases). The CDR3 sequence is 13 residues long. The germline CDR1 and CDR2 sequences are SGHRS and YFSETQ. Between the trimmed V and J ends, which lost 4 bases and 1 base, there was a span of 8 bases. CDR3 loop: CASSPGQNTEAFF. CDR3 nucleotides: TGCGCCAGCAGCCCGGGACAGAACACTGAAGCTTTCTTT.

This chain links TRBV10-3 with TRBJ2-7; TRBD1 aligns across 9 bases. Losses at the gene ends were 3 bases for V and 0 bases for J; bases not matched to a gene: 3. The CDR3 loop spans 15 amino acids. Germline V lookup: CDR1 ENHRY, CDR2 SYGVKD. The CDR3, as DNA: TGTGCCATCAGTGAACTGACAGGGGGCTCCTACGAGCAGTACTTC. Protein: CAISELTGGSYEQYF.

The genes are TRBV29-1 and TRBJ2-2; 9 bases align to TRBD1. The CDR3 spans 17 residues. V dropped 3 bases and J dropped 0; count of bases not matched to a gene: 8. The germline V gene has CDR1 SQVTM and CDR2 ANQGSEA. CDR3 sequence reads: CSVDTGTGSPNTGELFF. CDR3 coding DNA: TGCAGCGTTGATACCGGGACAGGGTCTCCGAACACCGGGGAGCTGTTTTTT.

The chain joins TRBV6-5 to TRBJ2-3; 7 positions match TRBD2. V lost 0 bases to trimming and J lost 6 bases; unmatched junction nucleotides: 6. The CDR3 totals 15 residues. The V gene's germline CDR1 is MNHEY and CDR2 SVGAGI. The CDR3 sequence is CASSYSAGVGDTQYF. The CDR3 bases are TGTGCCAGCAGTTACTCGGCGGGAGTGGGGGATACGCAGTATTTT.

This clonotype was observed a handful of times. The rearrangement joins TRBV29-1 to TRBJ2-7; possible D gene TRBD2, 6 bases. V was shortened by 3 bases and J by 4 bases, with 13 bases between the two germline ends. The germline gives CDR1 SQVTM, CDR2 ANQGSEA. The length of the CDR3 is 13 residues. The CDR3 region is CSVDFGTQYEQYF. In DNA, the CDR3 is TGCAGCGTTGACTTCGGGACTCAGTACGAGCAGTACTTC.

The table lists this clonotype with many counts. In DNA, the CDR3 is TGTGCCAGCTCACCACTGCGGACAGGGGGGAACACTGAAGCTTTCTTT. This codes for CASSPLRTGGNTEAFF. The chain employs TRBV18 and TRBJ1-1; the match to TRBD1 covers 10 bases. V lost 1 base, J lost 1 base, and 3 bases stayed unmatched. The CDR3 has 16 amino acids. Looked up from germline, CDR1 is KGHSH and CDR2 is LQKENI.

The V gene is TRBV4-3, the J gene TRBJ2-1, with D maybe TRBD2 (5 bases). V lost 0 bases and J 12 bases, leaving 24 bases between the germline ends. Per germline, CDR1 LGHNA and CDR2 YSLEER. CDR3 length equals 17 residues. This CDR3 reads CASSQEIEVTAGLWQFF. DNA for the CDR3: TGCGCCAGCAGCCAAGAAATAGAGGTTACGGCGGGCTTATGGCAGTTCTTC.

This clonotype was seen many times. The J gene is TRBJ2-7, the V gene TRBV12-3 or TRBV12-4; 10 nucleotides align to TRBD2. Trimming removed 3 bases from V and 2 bases from J; junction bases left unmatched: 1. The CDR3 has 14 residues. The CDR3 loop is CASSFSGRPYEQYF. The CDR3 coding sequence is TGTGCCAGCAGTTTTAGCGGGAGGCCCTACGAGCAGTACTTC.

The gene calls are TRBV27 and TRBJ2-3; 14 bases line up with TRBD2. The germline CDR1 and CDR2 sequences are MNHEY and SMNVEV (reference sequence). CDR3 size: 18 residues. V was pared by 3 bases and J by 6 bases, with 11 bases of the junction left unmatched. CDR3 DNA sequence: TGTGCCAGCAGTTTTTCGGAGACTAGCGGGAGGGCCGTGGATACGCAGTATTTT. Residues: CASSFSETSGRAVDTQYF.

The chain has TRBV28 and TRBJ2-4; no clear D gene. The CDR3 contains 14 residues. Deletions cut 4 bases from V and 4 bases from J, with 11 bases between. Looked up from germline, CDR1 is MDHEN and CDR2 is SYDVKM. In nucleotides, the CDR3 is TGTGCCAGCAGTTCCGACACCGTGAAAAACATTCAGTACTTC. Its protein product is CASSSDTVKNIQYF. The full variable domain, in which reference TRBV28 and TRBJ2-4 provide the parts outside the CDR3, is DVKVTQSSRYLVKRTGEKVFLECVQDMDHENMFWYRQDPGLGLRLIYFSYDVKMKEKGDIPEGYSVSREKKERFSLILESASTNQTSMYLCASSSDTVKNIQYFGAGTRLSVL.

J is TRBJ2-7 and V is TRBV28; 7 nucleotides agree with TRBD1. V lost 8 bases to trimming and J lost 2 bases; unmatched junction nucleotides: 15. Per the germline V gene, CDR1 is MDHEN and CDR2 is SYDVKM. The CDR3 loop spans 16 amino acids. The CDR3 region has the DNA TGTGCCAGCGGCCCAGCCTGGGGACAGAAAACCTACGAGCAGTACTTC. This sequence encodes CASGPAWGQKTYEQYF. Using reference TRBV28 and TRBJ2-7 for the parts outside the CDR3, the full variable domain is DVKVTQSSRYLVKRTGEKVFLECVQDMDHENMFWYRQDPGLGLRLIYFSYDVKMKEKGDIPEGYSVSREKKERFSLILESASTNQTSMYLCASGPAWGQKTYEQYFGPGTRLTVT.

The gene calls are TRBV27 and TRBJ2-3, with 9 bases that match TRBD2. Germline CDR1 is MNHEY and CDR2 is SMNVEV (reference sequence). The CDR3 covers 16 residues. V was pared by 1 base and J by 5 bases, with 7 bases of the junction left unmatched. The CDR3 sequence: CASSLYPSGTGDTQYF. The CDR3 nucleotides are TGTGCCAGCAGTTTATACCCTAGCGGGACGGGAGATACGCAGTATTTT.

The sample holds a few counts of this clonotype. J is TRBJ2-3 and V is TRBV28; 7 bases agree with TRBD1. The ends lost 6 bases at V and 0 bases at J; junction bases unmatched: 3. Germline lookup yields CDR1 MDHEN and CDR2 SYDVKM. The CDR3 consists of 14 residues. In nucleotides, the CDR3 is TGTGCCAGCAGCCTACAGGGGAGCACAGATACGCAGTATTTT. Translating gives CASSLQGSTDTQYF.

This clonotype was seen many times. The chain links TRBV6-2 or TRBV6-3 to TRBJ1-2; unclear D gene. Trimming took 5 bases from V and 5 from J, leaving 12 bases between them. Germline CDR1 is MNHEY and CDR2 is SVGEGT. The CDR3 totals 13 residues. CDR3 DNA: TGTGCCAGCAGTCGTTTTCCGCGGTATGGCTACACCTTC. This gives the protein CASSRFPRYGYTF.

This clonotype was counted ten times or more. The chain couples TRBV10-2 to TRBJ2-2; 12 bases line up with TRBD1. This CDR3 spans 17 amino acids. Germline CDR1 reads WSHSY; CDR2 reads SAAADI. Unmatched junction bases numbered 13, after V lost 7 bases and J lost 7 bases. The CDR3 DNA reads as TGCGCCAGCACTATCGCCGGGACAGGGGGCTTATTCGGGGAGCTGTTTTTT. Translation: CASTIAGTGGLFGELFF.

The V call is TRBV6-5, the J call TRBJ2-3; D call uncertain. V lost 4 bases to trimming and J lost 1 base, with 9 bases between them. Germline lookup yields CDR1 MNHEY and CDR2 SVGAGI. The CDR3 is 14 residues long. The CDR3 is CASSSTAGTDTQYF. The DNA of the CDR3 is TGTGCCAGCAGTTCCACGGCGGGCACAGATACGCAGTATTTT.

The rearrangement uses TRBV20-1 and TRBJ2-3; 7 bases fit TRBD2. Germline V gives CDR1 DFQATT, CDR2 SNEGSKA (reference sequence). Trimming removed 5 bases from V and 5 bases from J; junction bases left unmatched: 1. The CDR3 runs to 11 residues. CDR3: CSAGGGDTQYF. For the CDR3, the DNA is TGCAGTGCTGGGGGGGGAGATACGCAGTATTTT.